One sample yielded the 19 T cell receptor beta chains listed below, sequenced in a study of identical twins. One entry per CDR3 protein results from TCRdb running MiXCR on the 5' RACE reads. This sample has approximately 490,000 distinct CDR3 sequences; under 25% occur once, and the top ten carry 0.45% to 0.5%. These data also featured in a second study, about yellow fever vaccine responses in identical twins.

Material for sequencing was CD4+ T cells sorted from blood. These receptors were taken from a woman aged 18-30 years in good health.

This clonotype was seen a handful of times. The chain employs TRBV7-2 and TRBJ2-7; TRBD2 agrees at 10 bases. CDR3 length: 15 amino acids. The V segment lost 4 bases and the J segment 4 bases; nucleotides outside the gene matches: 7. Germline lookup yields CDR1 SGHTA and CDR2 FQGNSA. The DNA of the CDR3 is TGTGCCAGCAGCTCCGTGGGACTAGCGACATACGAGCAGTACTTC. It is translated as CASSSVGLATYEQYF.

The chain uses TRBV10-3 and TRBJ2-7; D not certain. CDR3 length: 14 amino acids. The V end lost 0 bases, the J end lost 0 bases, and 6 bases lay between the germline ends. Germline CDR1 is ENHRY and CDR2 is SYGVKD. This CDR3 is CAISESGSSYEQYF. In DNA, the CDR3 is TGTGCCATCAGTGAGTCCGGCAGCTCCTACGAGCAGTACTTC.

This clonotype was found once. The V gene is TRBV10-1, the J gene TRBJ2-4; D is tentatively TRBD1 or TRBD2 (5 bases each). The CDR3 is made up of 17 amino acids. CDR1 is WNHNN and CDR2 is SYGVQD in the germline V gene (reference sequence). The V gene lost 2 bases and the J gene lost 1 base, with 15 bases spanning the gap. CDR3 loop: CASSETYRGPAKNIQYF. In nucleotides, the CDR3 is TGCGCCAGCAGTGAGACGTACCGGGGACCGGCCAAAAACATTCAGTACTTC.

CDR3 in DNA: TGTGCCAGCCCCCCCGGACAGAAGAACACTGAAGCTTTCTTT. Translation gives CASPPGQKNTEAFF. The chain recombines TRBV27 with TRBJ1-1, with D possibly TRBD1 on 6 matching bases. Deletions cut 8 bases from V and 1 base from J, with 14 bases between. This CDR3 is built from 14 residues. Per germline, CDR1 MNHEY and CDR2 SMNVEV (reference sequence).

The V gene is TRBV7-8, the J gene TRBJ2-7; no clear D gene. Germline V gene data show CDR1 as SGHVS and CDR2 as FQNEAQ. This CDR3 is 13 amino acids long. Trimming cost V 1 base and J 4 bases, with 8 bases left between them. The chain's CDR3 is CASSLEPQYEQYV. DNA for the CDR3: TGTGCCAGCAGCTTAGAGCCACAGTACGAGCAGTACGTC.

The chain joins TRBV5-1 to TRBJ1-4; 9 nucleotides line up with TRBD1. V was pared by 1 base and J by 4 bases, with 5 bases of the junction left unmatched. The CDR3 spans 16 residues. Germline CDR1 is SGHRS and CDR2 is YFSETQ. CDR3 residues: CASSLRAGQGNEKLFF. In nucleotides, the CDR3 is TGCGCCAGCAGCTTGCGAGCGGGACAGGGTAATGAAAAACTGTTTTTT.

This clonotype has only a few counts. The chain has TRBV28 and TRBJ2-3, with no clear D. V was shortened by 5 bases and J by 3 bases, with 9 bases between the two germline ends. Germline V gene sequence: CDR1 MDHEN, CDR2 SYDVKM. The CDR3 spans 13 residues. CDR3 loop: CASSQWETDTQYF. The DNA for the CDR3 is TGTGCCAGCAGTCAGTGGGAAACAGATACGCAGTATTTT.

In its sample, this clonotype was seen a few times. The V and J genes are TRBV6-2 or TRBV6-3 and TRBJ2-3; TRBD1 agrees at 7 bases. Losses at the gene ends were 11 bases for V and 5 bases for J; bases not matched to a gene: 13. Germline V gene lookup returns CDR1 MNHEY and CDR2 SVGEGT. The CDR3 contains 14 residues. CDR3 sequence reads: CAGFFDRAEDTQYF. For the CDR3, the DNA is TGTGCCGGATTCTTTGACAGGGCAGAAGATACGCAGTATTTT.

The chain combines TRBV21-1 with TRBJ2-7. TRBV21-1 constitutes a pseudogene. The length of the CDR3 is 12 residues. CDR3 coding DNA: TGTGCCAGCAGCAATATTCCAGACGAGCAGTACTTC. Its protein product is CASSNIPDEQYF.

The table lists this clonotype with a few counts. The chain has TRBV11-2 and TRBJ2-5; TRBD2 matches 9 bases. Germline V CDR1 and CDR2: SGHAT, FQNNGV. The CDR3 runs 16 residues. V shed 1 base, J shed 1 base, and the junction held 4 bases outside the gene matches. The CDR3 region is CASSLASTSGQETQYF. CDR3 nucleotide sequence: TGTGCCAGCAGCTTAGCCTCGACTAGCGGCCAAGAGACCCAGTACTTC.

This clonotype was seen only once. The chain combines TRBV2 with TRBJ2-1, with D hard to call. The germline V gene encodes CDR1 SNHLY and CDR2 FYNNEI. V gave up 6 bases and J gave up 5 bases, with 17 bases separating them. CDR3 size: 15 residues. The CDR3 DNA reads as TGTGCCAGCAGGAGAGAGTCTACTATGGACAATGAGCAGTTCTTC. The encoded protein is CASRRESTMDNEQFF.

In DNA form, the CDR3 reads TGTGCCAGCAGCCAGAATTTAGGCTACACCGGGGAGCTGTTTTTT. Amino acid sequence: CASSQNLGYTGELFF. The chain is built from TRBV3-1 and TRBJ2-2; no clear D gene. V was clipped by 3 bases and J by 3 bases, with 11 bases between them. This CDR3 contains 15 residues. Germline-derived CDR1 and CDR2 are LGHDT and YNNKEL (reference sequence).

This clonotype was seen at least ten times. The chain joins TRBV20-1 to TRBJ2-2, with 8 bases identical to TRBD1. V was pared by 3 bases and J by 0 bases, with 3 bases of the junction left unmatched. Germline CDR1 and CDR2: DFQATT and SNEGSKA (reference sequence). This CDR3 has 15 residues. This CDR3 reads CSASGGQANTGELFF. Here the CDR3 DNA reads TGCAGTGCTAGCGGGGGACAGGCGAACACCGGGGAGCTGTTTTTT.

This clonotype was found a few times. As DNA, the CDR3 is TGTGCCATCAGTCACGGACAGGGACAACCCGAGCAGTACTTC. This gives the protein CAISHGQGQPEQYF. The chain carries TRBV10-3 and TRBJ2-7; 8 bases map to TRBD1. The germline CDR1 and CDR2 sequences are ENHRY and SYGVKD. The J segment lost 6 bases and the V segment lost 5 bases, leaving 9 bases of the junction unmatched. CDR3 length: 14 amino acids.

The chain is built from TRBV20-1 and TRBJ2-3; TRBD2 matches at 8 bases. CDR1 and CDR2 (germline): DFQATT, SNEGSKA (reference sequence). J was trimmed by 2 bases and V by 0 bases; bases with no gene match: 7. The CDR3 has 16 amino acids. The CDR3 nucleotides are TGCAGTGCTAGAGACATTCGGGGGGGGGCCACAGATACGCAGTATTTT. As protein: CSARDIRGGATDTQYF.

This clonotype is a singleton in its sample. The chain uses TRBV6-1 and TRBJ2-7, with D unclear. Germline CDR1 MNHNS, CDR2 SASEGT. V was shortened by 1 base and J by 0 bases, with 7 bases between the two germline ends. CDR3 length equals 14 residues. CDR3 sequence (DNA): TGTGCCAGCAGTGAAGTTGTTCCCTCCTACGAGCAGTACTTC. It is translated as CASSEVVPSYEQYF.

This clonotype was observed at least ten times. The rearrangement uses TRBV20-1 and TRBJ1-5; tentative D call: TRBD1 (5 bases). From germline, CDR1 is DFQATT and CDR2 SNEGSKA (reference sequence). The ends were cut back, 6 bases at V and 0 bases at J, with 6 bases in the middle. This CDR3 region has 12 residues. DNA of the CDR3: TGCAGTGCCGACAGTAGCAATCAGCCCCAGCATTTT. Translation gives CSADSSNQPQHF.

V and J are TRBV11-2 and TRBJ2-1, with TRBD2 matching 8 bases. With V trimmed by 7 bases and J by 4 bases, 6 bases remained unmatched. CDR1 and CDR2 from the germline V gene are SGHAT and FQNNGV. This CDR3 is 14 amino acids long. CDR3: CASKSGSTYNEQFF. The CDR3 DNA reads TGTGCCAGCAAAAGCGGGAGTACTTACAATGAGCAGTTCTTC.

The chain recombines TRBV10-3 with TRBJ2-6; D is unresolved. The CDR3 is 14 residues long. Trimming pared 7 bases from V and 0 bases from J, leaving 7 bases between. Germline CDR1 and CDR2: ENHRY and SYGVKD. CDR3 in DNA: TGTGCCATCAAAGAGGACTCTGGGGCCAACGTCCTGACTTTC. Encoded protein: CAIKEDSGANVLTF.